This section outlines one T cell receptor (beta chain) sequence together with its context. These data come from a study of blood T cell repertoires in COVID-19. Study summary: The United States, Italy and Spain provided the acute and convalescent COVID-19 samples. PBMCs, B-cell-depleted T cells, or T cells provided the cDNA or gDNA that made up the material.

Methods used by the authors: Estimated nucleated cell counts came from reference gene primer amplification. TCRdb's copy holds only in-frame clones and misses some; the assay was immunoSEQ multiplex PCR. D and trimming were read from the DNA, whereas the V and J calls and clone size are those reported in that table. This table has roughly 270,000 clones, 85% appearing once. With 0 bases removed from V and 8 bases from J, the gap between germline ends came to 19 bases. CDR3 length equals 16 residues. In germline, CDR1 is SGHNT, CDR2 YYREEE (reference sequence). The sequenced sample consisted of peripheral blood. The chain employs TRBV5-4 and TRBJ2-3, with D perhaps TRBD2 (6 bases). The sequence was collected from a man in his fifties with active or convalescent COVID-19. CDR3 region: CASSLAADSRGGTQYF. The CDR3 bases are TGTGCCAGCAGCTTGGCAGCCGATTCGCGGGGTGGTACGCAGTATTTT.